The rows below give T cell receptor beta chains drawn from one sample of a study of response to subunit inactivated influenza vaccine. TCRdb recomputed calls from the RT-PCR reads with MiXCR, one row per CDR3 protein. The table has about 170,000 distinct CDR3 sequences, roughly 12% seen once; the top ten hold roughly 29%. A further study also used this sample, focusing on T cells expressing NK-cell markers.

This specimen was CD8+ T cells sorted from PBMCs, taken about 11 days after vaccination. Source of these receptors: a man aged 50 to 59 who received an inactivated influenza vaccine. CDR3s include the opening cysteine and the closing phenylalanine or tryptophan. D genes are given only for firm matches. Clone size appears in some rows only: once, few, many, or a class for an expanded clone.

size,D,V,J,CDR3,DNA
few,TRBD2,TRBV3-1,TRBJ2-1,CASSQVGLAGGPISYNEQFF,TGTGCCAGCAGCCAAGTGGGACTAGCGGGGGGGCCTATCTCCTACAATGAGCAGTTCTTC
-,TRBD1,TRBV7-9,TRBJ2-1,CASSSKGGNTYNEQFF,TGTGCCAGCAGCTCGAAAGGGGGCAACACCTACAATGAGCAGTTCTTC
-,TRBD2,TRBV9,TRBJ2-1,CASHSGTSGKDGHNEQFF,TGTGCCAGTCACTCCGGGACTAGCGGGAAAGACGGGCACAATGAGCAGTTCTTC
many,-,TRBV12-3/TRBV12-4,TRBJ2-7,CASSPIISPSYEQYF,TGTGCCAGCAGTCCTATAATTAGCCCGTCCTACGAGCAGTACTTC
-,-,TRBV11-2,TRBJ2-1,CATRGALYNEQFF,TGTGCCACCCGGGGGGCCCTCTACAATGAGCAGTTCTTC
few,-,TRBV6-1,TRBJ2-7,CASSEVSFEQYF,TGTGCCAGCAGTGAAGTGTCTTTCGAGCAGTACTTC
-,-,TRBV2,TRBJ1-5,CASTVWRSSNQPQHF,TGTGCCAGCACGGTTTGGCGGAGTAGCAATCAGCCCCAGCATTTT
few,-,TRBV6-4,TRBJ2-1,CASSDLGGRGANEQFF,TGTGCCAGCAGTGACTTAGGAGGGAGGGGGGCGAATGAGCAGTTCTTC
-,-,TRBV29-1,TRBJ2-2,CSVESRNTGELFF,TGCAGCGTTGAGTCCAGGAACACCGGGGAGCTGTTTTTT
-,-,TRBV28,TRBJ2-7,CASSSVGTAIYEQYF,TGTGCCAGCAGCAGTGTAGGGACGGCAATCTACGAGCAGTACTTC
-,TRBD2,TRBV5-1,TRBJ2-7,CASSLRLAGVPYEQYF,TGCGCCAGCAGCTTACGACTAGCGGGAGTCCCCTACGAGCAGTACTTC
-,TRBD1,TRBV7-9,TRBJ2-1,CAISFQGQALQYEQFF,TGTGCCATCAGCTTTCAGGGACAGGCCCTACAATATGAGCAGTTCTTC
-,-,TRBV5-1,TRBJ2-1,CASSLESPYNEQFF,TGCGCCAGCAGCTTGGAATCCCCCTACAATGAGCAGTTCTTC
-,TRBD1,TRBV15,TRBJ2-7,CATSRDRLGDEQYF,TGTGCCACCAGCAGGGACAGGTTAGGGGACGAGCAGTACTTC
many,TRBD1,TRBV7-9,TRBJ1-1,CASSSGGLGTEAFF,TGTGCCAGCAGCTCAGGGGGTTTAGGCACTGAAGCTTTCTTT
-,-,TRBV27,TRBJ2-5,CASSLTWTVQETQYF,TGTGCCAGCAGTTTAACTTGGACGGTGCAAGAGACCCAGTACTTC
-,TRBD1,TRBV7-9,TRBJ2-1,CASSRTGVYNEQFF,TGTGCCAGCAGCAGGACAGGGGTATACAATGAGCAGTTCTTC
few,-,TRBV1,TRBJ2-3,CTSSHTLLGGTDTQYF,TGCACCAGCAGCCACACTTTGCTCGGGGGCACAGATACGCAGTATTTT
few,-,TRBV7-9,TRBJ2-7,CASSLEGREQYF,TGTGCCAGCAGCTTAGAAGGTAGAGAGCAGTACTTC
-,-,TRBV7-9,TRBJ2-5,CASSLREGVGETQYF,TGTGCCAGCAGCTTAAGGGAAGGGGTAGGAGAGACCCAGTACTTC
few,TRBD1,TRBV29-1,TRBJ2-6,CSVEVETGFHSGANVLTF,TGCAGCGTTGAAGTGGAGACAGGGTTTCATTCTGGGGCCAACGTCCTGACTTTC
few,-,TRBV27,TRBJ2-7,CASSFLVEGGASYEQYF,TGTGCCAGCAGTTTTTTGGTGGAAGGAGGCGCCTCCTACGAGCAGTACTTC
-,-,TRBV7-9,TRBJ1-1,CASSPPRTYKAFF,TGTGCCAGCAGCCCTCCCCGGACATACAAAGCTTTCTTT
-,TRBD1,TRBV12-3/TRBV12-4,TRBJ2-7,CASRGGQGAYEQYF,TGTGCCAGCAGGGGAGGACAGGGGGCATACGAGCAGTACTTC
many,TRBD1,TRBV18,TRBJ1-2,CASSPRRGQGDYGYTF,TGTGCCAGCTCACCTAGACGGGGACAGGGGGACTATGGCTACACCTTC
-,-,TRBV5-1,TRBJ2-1,CASSSLENEQIF,TGCGCCAGCAGCTCCCTAGAAAATGAGCAGATCTTC
few,-,TRBV7-9,TRBJ2-3,CASSPMTTRDTQYF,TGTGCCAGCAGCCCGATGACTACTAGAGATACGCAGTATTTT
-,-,TRBV28,TRBJ1-4,CASSFLVRAGRGEKLFF,TGTGCCAGCAGTTTTCTTGTAAGGGCAGGGCGGGGTGAAAAACTGTTTTTT
-,-,TRBV2,TRBJ2-1,CASQGGGYNEHFF,TGTGCCAGCCAGGGCGGGGGCTACAATGAGCACTTCTTC
once,-,TRBV28,TRBJ2-1,CASSKPGLEVYEQFF,TGTGCCAGCAGCAAGCCGGGTCTCGAAGTTTATGAGCAGTTCTTC
-,TRBD2,TRBV2,TRBJ2-7,CASTPSGDYEQYF,TGTGCCAGCACCCCCAGCGGGGACTACGAGCAGTACTTC
-,-,TRBV12-3/TRBV12-4,TRBJ2-7,CASSLTQGWYEQYF,TGTGCCAGCAGTTTAACTCAGGGATGGTACGAGCAGTACTTC
few,TRBD2,TRBV12-3/TRBV12-4,TRBJ2-7,CASSLGGLEYYEQYF,TGTGCCAGCAGTTTAGGTGGACTAGAATACTACGAGCAGTACTTC
-,-,TRBV7-9,TRBJ2-2,CASSFSSAGELFF,TGTGCCAGCAGCTTTTCCTCCGCCGGGGAGCTGTTTTTT
few,-,TRBV12-3/TRBV12-4,TRBJ1-5,CASSSPGLNQPQHF,TGTGCCAGCAGTTCACCGGGCCTAAATCAGCCCCAGCATTTT
many,-,TRBV25-1,TRBJ2-2,CASSEGTGELFF,TGTGCCAGCAGTGAAGGCACCGGGGAGCTGTTTTTT
-,TRBD1,TRBV2,TRBJ1-1,CASSVGTGSTEAFF,TGTGCCAGCAGTGTCGGGACAGGGTCCACTGAAGCTTTCTTT
-,TRBD1,TRBV20-1,TRBJ1-1,CSANLLISTGGREAFF,TGCAGTGCTAACCTCCTCATCTCAACAGGGGGAAGGGAAGCTTTCTTT
few,TRBD2,TRBV7-9,TRBJ2-1,CASSLIAGGGIDEQFF,TGTGCCAGCAGTTTAATAGCGGGAGGGGGTATCGATGAGCAGTTCTTC
few,-,TRBV20-1,TRBJ2-7,CSAPMEGLYEQYF,TGCAGTGCGCCTATGGAGGGGCTCTACGAGCAGTACTTC